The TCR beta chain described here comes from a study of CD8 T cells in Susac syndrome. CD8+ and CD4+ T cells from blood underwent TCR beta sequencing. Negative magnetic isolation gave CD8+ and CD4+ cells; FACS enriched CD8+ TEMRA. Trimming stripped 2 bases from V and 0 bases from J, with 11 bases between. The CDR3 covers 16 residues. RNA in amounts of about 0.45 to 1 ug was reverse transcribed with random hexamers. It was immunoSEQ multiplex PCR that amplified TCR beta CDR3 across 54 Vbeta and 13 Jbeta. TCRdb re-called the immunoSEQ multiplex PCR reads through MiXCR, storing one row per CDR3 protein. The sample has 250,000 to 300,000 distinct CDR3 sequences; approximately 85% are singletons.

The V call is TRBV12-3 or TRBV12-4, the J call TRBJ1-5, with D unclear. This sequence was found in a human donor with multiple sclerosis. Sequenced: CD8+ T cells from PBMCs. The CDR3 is CASSLRSVYSNQPQHF. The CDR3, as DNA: TGTGCCAGCAGTTTAAGGTCGGTGTATAGCAATCAGCCCCAGCATTTT.